This entry describes one TCR beta chain. The sample is drawn from a study of cytomegalovirus exposure and HLA in healthy donors. Unrecorded immune exposure was likely among donors, who were nominally healthy when sampled. The PCR employed 60 Vbeta primers together with 13 Jbeta primers. This table comes from immunoSEQ multiplex PCR, and its TCRdb copy is limited to in-frame clones, with some not included. Of 130,000 to 150,000 clones listed, about 80% are singletons. Sequences were obtained from PBMCs. The origin of this receptor is a male donor in good health and CMV-seronegative.

The CDR3 sequence: CASSLRGGARETEAFF. DNA of the CDR3: TGTGCCAGCAGCTTGCGGGGGGGCGCCAGGGAAACTGAAGCTTTCTTT. The V and J genes are TRBV5-5 and TRBJ1-1, with TRBD1 as a possible D gene (6 bases). Per germline, CDR1 SGHKS and CDR2 YYEKEE (reference sequence). The CDR3 consists of 16 residues. Trimming shortened V by 1 base and J by 5 bases, and 18 bases separated the two germline ends.